This entry is about one T cell receptor (beta chain). The data originate from a study of shared T cell receptors in the human thymus. The CDR3 consists of 17 residues. The V and J ends lost 8 bases and 5 bases, in that order; junction bases with no gene match: 19. Germline values: CDR1 MNHEY, CDR2 SMNVEV (reference sequence). Libraries were prepared by immunoSEQ multiplex PCR; TCRdb keeps only in-frame clonotypes and omits some of them. The sample has roughly 710,000 clones, over 75% seen once. These data were likewise used in another study, on human thymus T cells. That study reports: Finnish infants who were healthy and having corrective surgery for congenital heart defects made up the donors. Thymus specimens were resections from corrective heart surgery. Repertoires from thymus and blood appeared to show biased V and J gene usage. Highly overlapping thymic repertoires in unrelated individuals were reported by related research.

J is TRBJ2-5 and V is TRBV27; 8 positions agree with TRBD1. Material for sequencing was thymocytes. This TCR was sampled from a girl in the first two years of life with a congenital heart defect. CDR3 in amino acids: CASGSGPTGERKETQYF. CDR3 DNA: TGTGCCAGCGGTTCGGGTCCGACAGGGGAGCGTAAGGAGACCCAGTACTTC.